Below are 2 T cell receptor beta chains sequenced from a single sample in a study of response to subunit inactivated influenza vaccine. From the RT-PCR reads, TCRdb called clonotypes with MiXCR, one entry per CDR3 protein. The table has 150,000 to 200,000 distinct CDR3 sequences, about 9% seen once; the top ten hold under 13%. Sample: non-naive T cells sorted from PBMCs, taken on the day of vaccination. Source of these receptors: a man aged 45-60 years who received an inactivated influenza vaccine.

This clonotype has a count of ten or more. The gene calls are TRBV24-1 and TRBJ2-3, with 10 bases aligning to TRBD2. Germline CDR1 and CDR2: KGHDR and SFDVKD. This CDR3 is 15 amino acids long. Trimming cost V 6 bases and J 3 bases; bases outside gene matches: 5. In nucleotides, the CDR3 is TGTGCCACCAGTCGAGCGGGGGGGACTACAGATACGCAGTATTTT. As protein: CATSRAGGTTDTQYF.

This clonotype was detected a few times. The V gene is TRBV14, the J gene TRBJ2-3; TRBD2 is a possible D gene (5 bases). This CDR3 region has 13 residues. CDR1 SGHDN and CDR2 FVKESK come from the germline V gene. Trimming shortened V by 3 bases and J by 6 bases, and 10 bases separated the two germline ends. CDR3 nucleotides: TGTGCCAGCAGCCAGCACGGACTTGATACGCAGTATTTT. This gives the protein CASSQHGLDTQYF. The full variable domain, completed using reference TRBV14 and TRBJ2-3, is EAGVTQFPSHSVIEKGQTVTLRCDPISGHDNLYWYRRVMGKEIKFLLHFVKESKQDESGMPNNRFLAERTGGTYSTLKVQPAELEDSGVYFCASSQHGLDTQYFGPGTRLTVL.